These T cell receptor beta chains were read from a single sample in a study of shared clonotypes between healthy human individuals. Only in-frame clones appear in the TCRdb table, and some are missing; sequencing was by immunoSEQ multiplex PCR. The profile covers about 2,100,000 clones, with approximately 94% appearing a single time and 1.5% to 2% taken by the ten largest. Sequences were obtained from naive CD8+ T cells from PBMCs. The receptors shown here come from a man younger than 35 in good health. Some clones in this sample may be carry-over from other donors' samples. Each CDR3 is given without its conserved first and last residue.

v_call,j_call,cdr3_aa
TRBV15,TRBJ2-5,ATSRAGGQETQY
TRBV28,TRBJ1-2,ASSWSPTLGIDYGYT
TRBV7-3,TRBJ2-5,ASSQIGGYGQETQY
TRBV7-2,TRBJ2-7,ASSLAGLANYEQY
TRBV14,TRBJ2-7,ASSQEPSLVGQY
TRBV10-3,NA,AISRTTDRGGYEQY
TRBV7-6,TRBJ2-2,ASSFGPQGFGELF
TRBV21-1,TRBJ1-2,SYWGQGADYGYT
TRBV28,TRBJ2-2,ASSVTSGDTGELF
TRBV19,TRBJ2-1,ASNLASYNEQF
TRBV21-1,TRBJ2-2,ASSRCGRAFVAGELF
TRBV7-9,TRBJ2-5,ASSLPEQETQY
TRBV6-4,TRBJ2-1,ASSDSLAGDYNEQF
TRBV27,TRBJ2-1,ASSPAGGAYNEQF
TRBV6-5,TRBJ1-1,ASRTGQTNTEAF
TRBV9,TRBJ2-7,ASSGGAETYEQY
TRBV7-3,TRBJ1-5,ASSPRQRPGLTYSNQPQH
TRBV5-1,TRBJ2-7,ASNPEGAGIYEQY
TRBV9,TRBJ2-5,ASSASTAGTTQETQY
TRBV4-3,TRBJ2-7,ASSPTSANSYEQY
TRBV11-1,TRBJ1-1,ASSLYREGMNTEAF
TRBV7-9,TRBJ2-3,ASSLAGGAGAILDTQY
TRBV5-1,TRBJ2-7,ASSVGVSEQY
TRBV28,TRBJ1-4,ASRGLTTNEKLF
TRBV7-9,TRBJ2-1,ANVRGDEQF
TRBV7-9,TRBJ1-1,ASSLNQYTEAF
TRBV27,TRBJ2-2,ASSFDLGPELF
TRBV4-3,TRBJ2-1,ASSQDLGQGMNEQF
TRBV13,TRBJ1-1,ASSLGRGPEAF
TRBV7-9,TRBJ1-1,ASSLRVTEAF
TRBV27,TRBJ1-1,ASSRGQLMNTEAF
TRBV7-9,TRBJ2-7,ASSLRWEQY
TRBV9,TRBJ1-3,ASSVEPSSGNTIY
TRBV5-1,TRBJ1-1,ASSLTYNTEAF
TRBV5-4,TRBJ2-7,ASSSRDSPYEQY
TRBV5-6,TRBJ2-3,ASSRDPGLAYTDTQY
TRBV19,TRBJ2-7,ASSIVGPRSYEQY
TRBV7-2,TRBJ2-1,ASSFPGQGKNEQF
TRBV4-3,TRBJ2-7,ASSQDVSVSSEQY
TRBV5-6,TRBJ2-7,ASSYGTDGEQY
TRBV28,TRBJ2-1,ASSTRTPGQGGNEQF
TRBV2,TRBJ2-1,ASSDLSSNEQF
TRBV4-1,TRBJ1-3,ASSQDSDTRSGNTIY
TRBV2,TRBJ1-2,ASYRGQGAPYGYT
TRBV30,TRBJ2-1,AWSARGTSYNEQF
TRBV7-6,TRBJ1-1,ASSSGVGLTEAF
TRBV2,TRBJ1-4,ASGQGYEKLF